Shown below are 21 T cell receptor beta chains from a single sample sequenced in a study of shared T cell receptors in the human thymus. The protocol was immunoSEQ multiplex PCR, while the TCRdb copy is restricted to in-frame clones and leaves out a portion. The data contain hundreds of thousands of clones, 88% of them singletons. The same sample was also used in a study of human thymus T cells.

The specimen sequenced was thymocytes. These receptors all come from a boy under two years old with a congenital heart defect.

DNA of the CDR3: TGTGCCAGCAGCTTAACTAGCTACTACTCCTACGAGCAGTACTTC. Residues: CASSLTSYYSYEQYF. The rearrangement links TRBV13 to TRBJ2-7, with D tentatively TRBD2 (6 bases). The length of the CDR3 is 15 residues. V dropped 2 bases and J dropped 0 bases, with 11 bases sitting between them. CDR1 and CDR2 (germline): PRHDT, FYEKMQ (reference sequence).

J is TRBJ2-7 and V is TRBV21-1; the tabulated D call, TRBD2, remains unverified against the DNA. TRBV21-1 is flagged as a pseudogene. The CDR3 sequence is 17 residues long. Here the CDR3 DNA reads TGTGCCAGCAGCAAGGTGAGCCGGACTTTGTCACTTGCCGAGCAGTACTTC. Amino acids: CASSKVSRTLSLAEQYF.

CDR3 region: CASSLPGTSGSTGFGIEQFF. For the CDR3, the DNA is TGTGCCAGCAGCTTGCCCGGGACTAGCGGGAGTACAGGTTTTGGTATTGAGCAGTTCTTC. This chain connects TRBV5-4 to TRBJ2-1; the match to TRBD2 covers 14 bases. The CDR3 spans 20 residues. Losses at the gene ends were 1 base for V and 9 bases for J; bases not matched to a gene: 18. Per the germline V gene, CDR1 is SGHNT and CDR2 is YYREEE (reference sequence).

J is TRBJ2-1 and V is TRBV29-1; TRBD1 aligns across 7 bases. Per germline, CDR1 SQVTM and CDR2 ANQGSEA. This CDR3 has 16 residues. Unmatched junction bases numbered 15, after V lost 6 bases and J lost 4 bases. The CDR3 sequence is CSVFYSRQGLYNEQFF. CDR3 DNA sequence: TGCAGCGTCTTTTATTCTCGACAGGGTCTGTACAATGAGCAGTTCTTC.

This chain's CDR3 is CASSVYRDRVTSTNEKLFF. CDR3 nucleotides: TGTGCCAGCAGTGTCTATAGGGACAGGGTGACCTCAACTAATGAAAAACTGTTTTTT. V is TRBV28 and J is TRBJ1-4, with TRBD1 matching over 9 bases. This CDR3 spans 19 amino acids. Germline V gene sequence: CDR1 MDHEN, CDR2 SYDVKM. Trimming cost V 5 bases and J 0 bases; bases outside gene matches: 13.

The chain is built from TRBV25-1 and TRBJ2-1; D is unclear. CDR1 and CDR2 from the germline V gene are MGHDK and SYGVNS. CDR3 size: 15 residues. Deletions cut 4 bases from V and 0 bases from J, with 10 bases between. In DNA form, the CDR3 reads TGTGCCAGCAGTGCAGGCCTAAGCTCCTACAATGAGCAGTTCTTC. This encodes CASSAGLSSYNEQFF.

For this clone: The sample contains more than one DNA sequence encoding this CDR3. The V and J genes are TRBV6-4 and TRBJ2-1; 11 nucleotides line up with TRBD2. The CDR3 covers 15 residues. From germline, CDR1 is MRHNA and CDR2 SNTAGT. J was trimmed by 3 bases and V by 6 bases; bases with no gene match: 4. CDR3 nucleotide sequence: TGTGCCAGCAGCCGACTAGCGGGACTCTACAATGAGCAGTTCTTC. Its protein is CASSRLAGLYNEQFF.

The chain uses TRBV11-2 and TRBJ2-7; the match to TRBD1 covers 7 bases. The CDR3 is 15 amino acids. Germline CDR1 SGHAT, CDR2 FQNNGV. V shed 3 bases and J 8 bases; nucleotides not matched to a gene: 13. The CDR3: CASSLGDRVGSKQYF. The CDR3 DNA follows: TGTGCCAGCAGCTTGGGTGACAGGGTTGGAAGTAAGCAGTACTTC.

This CDR3 reads CASSPPRDRGLLNTEAFF. Here the CDR3 DNA reads TGTGCCAGCAGTCCCCCCCGGGACAGGGGATTGTTGAACACTGAAGCTTTCTTT. The chain employs TRBV27 and TRBJ1-1, with 10 bases that match TRBD1. V lost 5 bases to trimming and J lost 0 bases; unmatched junction nucleotides: 12. Germline lookup yields CDR1 MNHEY and CDR2 SMNVEV (reference sequence). The CDR3 is made up of 18 amino acids.

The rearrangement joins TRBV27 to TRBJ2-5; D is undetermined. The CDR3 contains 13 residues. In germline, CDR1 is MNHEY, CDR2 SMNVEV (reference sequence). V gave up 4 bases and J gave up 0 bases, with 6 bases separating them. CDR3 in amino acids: CASSYPNQETQYF. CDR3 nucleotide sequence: TGTGCCAGCAGTTATCCCAACCAAGAGACCCAGTACTTC.

The CDR3 coding sequence is TGTGCCAGCAGTTTGTCGCGGGAGGGCCACAATGAGCAGTTCTTC. Protein: CASSLSREGHNEQFF. This chain uses TRBV6-5 with TRBJ2-1; 9 bases map to TRBD2. CDR1 is MNHEY, CDR2 SVGAGI, per germline. This CDR3 has 15 amino acids. J lost 5 bases, V lost 4 bases, and 6 bases had no gene match.

The CDR3 coding sequence is TGTGCCAGCAGCCCCAGTGGTAGGGAGGGCTATGGCTACACCTTC. Its translation: CASSPSGREGYGYTF. The chain joins TRBV7-9 to TRBJ1-2; D ambiguous. CDR3 length: 15 amino acids. The V and J ends lost 5 bases and 4 bases respectively, with 17 bases between them. Germline assignment: CDR1 SEHNR and CDR2 FQNEAQ (reference sequence).

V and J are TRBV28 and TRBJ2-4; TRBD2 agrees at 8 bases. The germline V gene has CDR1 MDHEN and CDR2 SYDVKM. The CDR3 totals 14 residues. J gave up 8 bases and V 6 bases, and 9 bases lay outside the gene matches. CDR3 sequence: CASSLSGRSDIQYF. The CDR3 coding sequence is TGTGCCAGCAGCCTGAGCGGGAGAAGCGACATTCAGTACTTC. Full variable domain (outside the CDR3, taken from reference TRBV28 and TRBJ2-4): DVKVTQSSRYLVKRTGEKVFLECVQDMDHENMFWYRQDPGLGLRLIYFSYDVKMKEKGDIPEGYSVSREKKERFSLILESASTNQTSMYLCASSLSGRSDIQYFGAGTRLSVL.

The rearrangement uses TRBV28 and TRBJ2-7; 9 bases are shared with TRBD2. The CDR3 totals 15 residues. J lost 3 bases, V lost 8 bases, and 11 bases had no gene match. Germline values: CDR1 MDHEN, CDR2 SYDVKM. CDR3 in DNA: TGTGCCAGCGGGGGTAGCGCGGGAGGGGACTACGAGCAGTACTTC. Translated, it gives CASGGSAGGDYEQYF.

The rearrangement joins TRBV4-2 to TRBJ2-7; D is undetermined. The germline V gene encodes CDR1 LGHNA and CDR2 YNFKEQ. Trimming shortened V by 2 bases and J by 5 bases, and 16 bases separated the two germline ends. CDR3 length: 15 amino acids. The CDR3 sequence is CASSQTPSWLNEQYF. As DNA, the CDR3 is TGTGCCAGCAGCCAAACCCCCAGTTGGTTGAACGAGCAGTACTTC.

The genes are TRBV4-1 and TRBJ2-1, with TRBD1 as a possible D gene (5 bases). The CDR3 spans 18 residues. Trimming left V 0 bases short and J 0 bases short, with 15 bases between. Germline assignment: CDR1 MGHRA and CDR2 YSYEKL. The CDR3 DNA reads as TGCGCCAGCAGCCAAGAGGGCCCACAGGCGAGCTCCTACAATGAGCAGTTCTTC. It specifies CASSQEGPQASSYNEQFF.

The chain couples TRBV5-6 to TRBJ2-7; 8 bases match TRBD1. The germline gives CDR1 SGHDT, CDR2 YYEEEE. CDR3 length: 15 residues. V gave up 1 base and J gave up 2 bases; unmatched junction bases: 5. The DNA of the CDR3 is TGTGCCAGCAGCTTGTCCAGGGGGCCTACCTACGAGCAGTACTTC. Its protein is CASSLSRGPTYEQYF.

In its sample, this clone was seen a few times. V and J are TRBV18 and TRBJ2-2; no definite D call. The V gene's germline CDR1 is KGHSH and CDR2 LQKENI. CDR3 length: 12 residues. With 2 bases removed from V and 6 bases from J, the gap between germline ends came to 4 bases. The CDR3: CASSPSAGELFF. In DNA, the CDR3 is TGTGCCAGCTCACCAAGCGCCGGGGAGCTGTTTTTT.

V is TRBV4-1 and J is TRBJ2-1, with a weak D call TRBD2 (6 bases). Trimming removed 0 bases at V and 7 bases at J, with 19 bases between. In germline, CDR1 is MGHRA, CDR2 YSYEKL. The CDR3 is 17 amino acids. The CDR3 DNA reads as TGCGCCAGCAGCCAAGAGGTAACTGACTGGGGGGATAATGAGCAGTTCTTC. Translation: CASSQEVTDWGDNEQFF.

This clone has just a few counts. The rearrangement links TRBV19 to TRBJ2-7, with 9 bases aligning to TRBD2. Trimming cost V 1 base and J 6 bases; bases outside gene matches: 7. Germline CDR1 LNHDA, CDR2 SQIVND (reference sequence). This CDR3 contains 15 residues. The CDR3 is CASSIGAGTSIEQYF. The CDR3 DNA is TGTGCCAGTAGTATAGGTGCCGGGACTAGCATCGAGCAGTACTTC.

The CDR3 sequence: CASSQRDRLSSYNEQFF. In DNA, the CDR3 is TGTGCCAGCAGCCAACGTGACCGACTGAGCTCCTACAATGAGCAGTTCTTC. This chain connects TRBV4-2 to TRBJ2-1; no firm D call. This CDR3 is 17 amino acids long. Trimming removed 2 bases at V and 0 bases at J, with 14 bases between. CDR1 and CDR2 from the germline V gene are LGHNA and YNFKEQ.